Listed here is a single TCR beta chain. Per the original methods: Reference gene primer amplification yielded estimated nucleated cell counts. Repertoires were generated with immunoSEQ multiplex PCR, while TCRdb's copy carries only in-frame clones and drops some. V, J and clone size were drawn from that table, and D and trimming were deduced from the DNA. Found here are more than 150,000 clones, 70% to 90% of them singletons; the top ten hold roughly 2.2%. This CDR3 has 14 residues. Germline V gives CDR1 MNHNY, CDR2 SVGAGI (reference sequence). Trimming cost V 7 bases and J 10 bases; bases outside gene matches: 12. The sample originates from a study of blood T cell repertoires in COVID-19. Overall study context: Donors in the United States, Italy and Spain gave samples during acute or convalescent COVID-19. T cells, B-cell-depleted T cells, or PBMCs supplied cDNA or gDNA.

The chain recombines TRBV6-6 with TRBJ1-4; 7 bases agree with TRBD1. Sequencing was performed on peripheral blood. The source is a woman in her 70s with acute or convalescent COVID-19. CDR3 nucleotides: TGTGCCAGCACCCCCGAGACAGGGTTGATAAAACTGTTTTTT. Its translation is CASTPETGLIKLFF.